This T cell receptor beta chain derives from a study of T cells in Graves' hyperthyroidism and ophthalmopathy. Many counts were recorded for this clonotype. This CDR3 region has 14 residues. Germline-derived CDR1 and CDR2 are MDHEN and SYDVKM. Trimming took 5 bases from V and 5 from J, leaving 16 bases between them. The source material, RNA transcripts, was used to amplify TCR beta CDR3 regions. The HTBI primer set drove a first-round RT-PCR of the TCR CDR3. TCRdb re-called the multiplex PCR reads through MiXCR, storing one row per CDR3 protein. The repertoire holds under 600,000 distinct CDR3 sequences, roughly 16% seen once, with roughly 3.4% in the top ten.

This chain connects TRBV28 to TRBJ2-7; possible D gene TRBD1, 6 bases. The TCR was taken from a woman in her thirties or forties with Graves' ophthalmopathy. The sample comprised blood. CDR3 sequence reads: CASSAPGTGHEQYF. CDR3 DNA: TGTGCCAGCAGTGCCCCAGGAACAGGGCACGAGCAGTACTTC.